These 6 T cell receptor beta chains came from one sample sequenced in a study of radiotherapy plus CTLA-4 blockade in lung cancer. The data were produced by immunoSEQ multiplex PCR, yet TCRdb's version contains in-frame clones alone and is incomplete. The sample holds about 60,000 clones, around 68% seen once. The sequences come from peripheral blood, collected from a patient treated with radiotherapy plus ipilimumab. These receptors all come from a human donor with non-small cell lung cancer whose response to radiotherapy plus ipilimumab could not be evaluated.

J is TRBJ1-1 and V is TRBV2; 7 bases match TRBD1. CDR1 and CDR2 from the germline V gene are SNHLY and FYNNEI. The ends lost 1 base at V and 10 bases at J; junction bases unmatched: 6. The length of the CDR3 is 13 residues. In nucleotides, the CDR3 is TGTGCCAGCAGTGAAGTTACAGGGGCGGGAGCTTTCTTT. This sequence encodes CASSEVTGAGAFF.

The chain joins TRBV15 to TRBJ2-1, with D perhaps TRBD2 (6 bases). The CDR3 length is 15 residues. The germline gives CDR1 LNHNV, CDR2 YYDKDF (reference sequence). The V gene lost 3 bases and the J gene lost 8 bases, with 17 bases spanning the gap. The chain's CDR3 is CATSSHSGVAHEQFF. The CDR3, as DNA: TGTGCCACCAGCAGCCACTCGGGAGTAGCCCATGAGCAGTTCTTC.

This clone was seen a few times. The chain has TRBV19 and TRBJ2-7, with D possibly being TRBD1 (7 bases). With 3 bases removed from V and 6 bases from J, the gap between germline ends came to 24 bases. The germline gives CDR1 LNHDA, CDR2 SQIVND (reference sequence). The CDR3 has 17 amino acids. The CDR3, as DNA: TGTGCCAGTAGTATCCTCCCCTCGACAGGGAGGTCAGCCGAGCAGTACTTC. Protein: CASSILPSTGRSAEQYF.

The chain links TRBV29-1 to TRBJ2-3, with a tentative D call TRBD1 (6 bases). Trimming pared 7 bases from V and 0 bases from J, leaving 11 bases between. Germline lookup yields CDR1 SQVTM and CDR2 ANQGSEA. CDR3 length: 13 residues. In DNA, the CDR3 is TGCAGCGGGGGGCCCCATAGCACAGATACGCAGTATTTT. Residues: CSGGPHSTDTQYF.

V usage is TRBV5-5 and J usage is TRBJ2-7; 9 positions match TRBD1. Germline V gives CDR1 SGHKS, CDR2 YYEKEE (reference sequence). CDR3 size: 16 residues. V shed 2 bases, J shed 3 bases, and the junction held 9 bases outside the gene matches. The CDR3 spells CASSFLPGQGNYEQYF. Written as DNA, the CDR3 is TGTGCCAGCAGCTTCTTGCCGGGACAGGGAAACTACGAGCAGTACTTC.

This clone was counted only a few times. J is TRBJ1-1 and V is TRBV7-9; D uncertain. The CDR3 runs 13 residues. V dropped 5 bases and J dropped 4 bases, with 11 bases sitting between them. Germline values: CDR1 SEHNR, CDR2 FQNEAQ (reference sequence). This chain's CDR3 is CASSPRVSTEAFF. The CDR3 region has the DNA TGTGCCAGCAGCCCGAGGGTAAGCACTGAAGCTTTCTTT.